This TCR beta chain appears in the sequencing data of a study of cytomegalovirus exposure and HLA in healthy donors. General study findings and limits: Links to common viral pathogens appeared, in a later analysis, for several of the most significant clusters. Certain indistinguishable V segments, among them TRBV6-2 and TRBV6-3, were excluded.

The CDR3 consists of 13 residues. CDR1 and CDR2 from the germline V gene are SGHTA and FQGNSA. V was clipped by 5 bases and J by 9 bases; unmatched bases: 4. Primers included in the PCR were 60 Vbeta and 13 Jbeta primers. In the original workflow: Later, roughly 80 million unique TCR beta chains were counted in an analysis, and 10 million to 12 million of them were shared. Sequencing was performed with immunoSEQ multiplex PCR; in TCRdb, only in-frame clones are kept and a portion is missing. V, J and clone size are taken as reported in that table, and D and trimming were inferred from the DNA itself. The data contain 150,000 to 200,000 clones, about four fifths of them seen just once; the ten biggest clones take up around 2%. Notes on this clone: As yet, its antigen is unknown.

Sequencing was performed on PBMCs. V and J are TRBV7-2 and TRBJ1-3; 10 positions match TRBD1. This TCR was sampled from a man aged 18 to 29 in good health and CMV-seronegative. The CDR3 protein is CASSARTGGTIYF. In nucleotides, the CDR3 is TGTGCCAGCAGCGCCCGGACAGGGGGCACCATATATTTT.